The text below deals with one T cell receptor (beta chain). Germline V CDR1 and CDR2: MNHNS, SASEGT. Trimming cost V 3 bases and J 8 bases, with 10 bases left between them. The CDR3 covers 12 residues. The data belong to a study of blood T cell repertoires in COVID-19. Study-wide context: From the United States, Italy and Spain came samples of acute and convalescent COVID-19. Sample material is recorded as cDNA or gDNA derived from T cells, B-cell-depleted T cells, or PBMCs.

Original processing notes: Reference gene primers were amplified, and this amplification served to estimate nucleated cell counts. The protocol was immunoSEQ multiplex PCR, while the TCRdb copy is restricted to in-frame clones and leaves out a portion. The V and J calls and clone size come from that table; D and trimming were worked out from the DNA. The sample lists approximately 240,000 clones, approximately 91% occurring once. The specimen was peripheral blood. V and J are TRBV6-1 and TRBJ1-2; tentative D call: TRBD1 (5 bases). This sequence originates from a woman aged 40 to 50 who had recovered from COVID-19. The CDR3 DNA reads TGTGCCAGCAGTGAGGCAGGGAAAGGCTACACCTTC. This codes for CASSEAGKGYTF.